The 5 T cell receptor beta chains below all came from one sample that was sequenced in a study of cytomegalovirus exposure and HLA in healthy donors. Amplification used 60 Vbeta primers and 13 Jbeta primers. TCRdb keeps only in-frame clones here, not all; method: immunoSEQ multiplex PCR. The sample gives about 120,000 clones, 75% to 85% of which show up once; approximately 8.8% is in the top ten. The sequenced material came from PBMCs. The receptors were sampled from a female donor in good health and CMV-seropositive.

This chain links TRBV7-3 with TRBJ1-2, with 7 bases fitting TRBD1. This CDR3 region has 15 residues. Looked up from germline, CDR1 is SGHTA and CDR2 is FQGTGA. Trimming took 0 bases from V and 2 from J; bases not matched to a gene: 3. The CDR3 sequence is CASSLTAGGNYGYTF. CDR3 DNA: TGTGCCAGCAGCTTAACGGCAGGGGGGAACTATGGCTACACCTTC. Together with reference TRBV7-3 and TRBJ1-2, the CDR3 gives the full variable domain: GAGVSQTPSNKVTEKGKYVELRCDPISGHTALYWYRQSLGQGPEFLIYFQGTGAADDSGLPNDRFFAVRPEGSVSTLKIQRTERGDSAVYLCASSLTAGGNYGYTFGSGTRLTVV.

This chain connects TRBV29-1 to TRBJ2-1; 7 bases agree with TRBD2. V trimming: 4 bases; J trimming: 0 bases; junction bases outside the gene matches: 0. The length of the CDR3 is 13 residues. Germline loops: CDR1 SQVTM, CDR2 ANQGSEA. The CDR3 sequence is CSVGTSSYNEQFF. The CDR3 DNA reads TGCAGCGTTGGGACTAGCTCCTACAATGAGCAGTTCTTC.

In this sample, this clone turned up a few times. The CDR3 nucleotides read TGTGCCAGCAGCTTAGGGGGGGGAACTAACTATGGCTACACCTTC. Protein sequence: CASSLGGGTNYGYTF. V is TRBV5-4 and J is TRBJ1-2; the D gene is possibly TRBD1 (6 bases). CDR3 length: 15 residues. From germline, CDR1 is SGHNT and CDR2 YYREEE (reference sequence). The germline V and J ends were trimmed by 2 bases and 0 bases, with 11 bases remaining between them.

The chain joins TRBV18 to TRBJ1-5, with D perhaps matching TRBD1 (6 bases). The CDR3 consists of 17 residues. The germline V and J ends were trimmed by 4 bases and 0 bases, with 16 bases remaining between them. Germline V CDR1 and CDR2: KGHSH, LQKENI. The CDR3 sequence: CASSLQGRMISNQPQHF. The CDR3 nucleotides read TGTGCCAGCTCACTTCAGGGGCGGATGATTAGCAATCAGCCCCAGCATTTT.

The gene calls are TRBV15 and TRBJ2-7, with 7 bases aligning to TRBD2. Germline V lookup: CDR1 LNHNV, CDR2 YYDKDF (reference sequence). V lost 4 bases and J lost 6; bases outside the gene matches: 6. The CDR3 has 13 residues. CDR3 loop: CATSTSGPLEQYF. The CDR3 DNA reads TGTGCCACCAGCACTAGCGGTCCCCTCGAGCAGTACTTC.